This T cell receptor beta chain was sequenced during a study of cytomegalovirus exposure and HLA in healthy donors. Whole-study results and caveats: It was likely that a cluster of highly shared sequence variants was a sequencing artifact. Specificity of three CMV-associated chains for CMV antigens was verified in vitro. The study designated 150 to 200 TCR beta chains cytomegalovirus-associated. Looking again later, the authors saw that most CMV-associated TCR beta chains seemed HLA-restricted.

As concerns this clone: Its antigen remains unidentified.

V gave up 7 bases and J gave up 0 bases, with 7 bases separating them. The length of the CDR3 is 12 residues. Germline values: CDR1 SNHLY, CDR2 FYNNEI. PCR amplification relied on 60 Vbeta primers (plus 13 Jbeta primers). Clones were read by immunoSEQ multiplex PCR, and TCRdb kept only the in-frame ones, dropping some. Counted here are tens of thousands of clones, approximately 80% occurring once; the ten biggest clones make up about 11%. This clonotype was sampled from a woman between 18 and 29 years old in good health and CMV-seropositive. Sequenced material: PBMCs. The chain uses TRBV2 and TRBJ2-7; D might be TRBD2 (5 bases). In DNA, the CDR3 is TGTGCCAGCAAGACTAACTCCTACGAGCAGTACTTC. Its translation: CASKTNSYEQYF. The variable domain in full, with the rest retrieved from reference TRBV2 and TRBJ2-7, is EPEVTQTPSHQVTQMGQEVILRCVPISNHLYFYWYRQILGQKVEFLVSFYNNEISEKSEIFDDQFSVERPDGSNFTLKIRSTKLEDSAMYFCASKTNSYEQYFGPGTRLTVT.